This record concerns one T cell receptor (beta chain) sequence. The antigen is not known. The PCR ran on 60 Vbeta and 13 Jbeta primers. Per the original data handling: A later analysis counted roughly 74 million unique TCR beta chains, 10 million to 12 million shared. The protocol was immunoSEQ multiplex PCR, while the TCRdb copy is restricted to in-frame clones and leaves out a portion. The DNA was the basis for D and trimming; V, J and clone size are from that table. The table includes approximately 89,000 clones, under 85% detected once. These data come from a study of cytomegalovirus exposure and HLA in healthy donors. Study-level results: Links to common viral pathogens appeared, in a later analysis, for several of the most significant clusters. Within the data, a cluster of highly shared sequence variants was likely a sequencing artifact.

The sample consisted of PBMCs. This receptor was obtained from a male donor in good health and CMV-seronegative.

CDR3 region: CASGRAKNIQYF. The CDR3 DNA is TGCGCCAGCGGGAGGGCCAAAAACATTCAGTACTTC. The chain recombines TRBV5-1 with TRBJ2-4; weak D call: TRBD2 (6 bases). The CDR3 covers 12 residues. Trimming shortened V by 7 bases and J by 1 base, and 6 bases separated the two germline ends. The germline V gene has CDR1 SGHRS and CDR2 YFSETQ.